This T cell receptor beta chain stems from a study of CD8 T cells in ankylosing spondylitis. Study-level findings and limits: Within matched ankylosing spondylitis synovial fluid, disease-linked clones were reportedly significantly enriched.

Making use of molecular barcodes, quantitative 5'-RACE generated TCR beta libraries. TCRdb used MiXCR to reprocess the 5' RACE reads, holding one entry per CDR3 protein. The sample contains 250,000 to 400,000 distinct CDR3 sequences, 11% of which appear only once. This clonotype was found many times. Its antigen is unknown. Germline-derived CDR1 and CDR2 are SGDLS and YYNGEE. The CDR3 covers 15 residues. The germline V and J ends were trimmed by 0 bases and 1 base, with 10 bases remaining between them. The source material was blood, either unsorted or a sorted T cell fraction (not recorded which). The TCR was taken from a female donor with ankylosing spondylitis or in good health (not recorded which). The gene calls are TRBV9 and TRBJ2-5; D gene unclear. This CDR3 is CASSVGTVPQETQYF. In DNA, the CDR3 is TGTGCCAGCAGCGTAGGAACAGTCCCCCAAGAGACCCAGTACTTC.